This T cell receptor (beta chain) comes out of a study of control samples from healthy donors and cancer patients. Data came from immunoSEQ multiplex PCR; TCRdb stores just in-frame clones and leaves some out. The sample has under 450,000 clones; roughly 90% are singletons. This clone appeared once. This CDR3 is 16 amino acids long. Between the trimmed V and J ends, which lost 0 bases and 4 bases, there was a span of 18 bases. CDR1 and CDR2 from the germline V gene are SQVTM and ANQGSEA. The sequenced sample consisted of PBMCs. The TCR comes from a man aged 40-49 years with head and neck cancer. This chain connects TRBV29-1 to TRBJ2-5, with D perhaps TRBD2 (6 bases). CDR3 sequence (DNA): TGCAGCGTTGAAGATCTCGGAGGGCTGTCAGGAGAGACCCAGTACTTC. It translates to CSVEDLGGLSGETQYF.